This TCR beta chain was captured in a study of neoadjuvant anti-PD-1 for oral cavity cancer. On the study more broadly: Nivolumab at 3 mg/kg was mostly given biweekly, three to four doses, pre-surgery.

Regarding time point: after neoadjuvant nivolumab, at surgical resection. Most PBMC samples had approximately 470 ng input DNA in six replicates. Profiling relied on immunoSEQ multiplex PCR, and the TCRdb table lists in-frame clones only, not all of them. The repertoire has approximately 42,000 clones, approximately 80% of them found once; the top ten carry more than 4%. Trimming pared 4 bases from V and 5 bases from J, leaving 12 bases between. Germline CDR1 SGHRS, CDR2 YFSETQ. CDR3 length: 13 amino acids. Here the sequenced sample was PBMCs, taken after nivolumab (anti-PD-1) treatment. The chain is built from TRBV5-1 and TRBJ1-1; D is possibly TRBD1 (6 bases). The source of this sequence is a person aged 40 to 85 with oral cavity squamous cell carcinoma. The CDR3 spells CASSATGLTEAFF. In DNA, the CDR3 is TGCGCCAGCAGCGCTACAGGGTTGACTGAAGCTTTCTTT.